The 6 T cell receptor beta chains in this list originate from one sample, sequenced in a study of CD4 T cells in relation to SARS-CoV-2 and coronaviruses. Only in-frame clones appear in the TCRdb table, and some are missing; sequencing was by immunoSEQ multiplex PCR. The data contain nearly 25,000 clones, about 73% of them singletons. The antigens of these receptors remain unknown. CD4+ T cells from unexposed donors were obtained before the COVID-19 pandemic (2011-2018). After approximately 10 days of culture, CD4+ T cells were isolated. What was sequenced was CD4+ T cells from PBMCs, cultured in vitro. These receptors all stem from a human donor in good health.

This clone was observed once. The chain uses TRBV6-5 and TRBJ1-2; 9 nucleotides line up with TRBD1. V shed 7 bases, J shed 8 bases, and the junction held 8 bases outside the gene matches. The CDR3 runs 13 residues. The germline V gene has CDR1 MNHEY and CDR2 SVGAGI. The CDR3 nucleotides are TGTGCCAGCACCGGGGACAGGGCTGGGGGCTACACCTTC. Residues: CASTGDRAGGYTF.

The genes are TRBV27 and TRBJ1-1; D ambiguous. The length of the CDR3 is 14 residues. CDR1 is MNHEY, CDR2 SMNVEV, per germline (reference sequence). V lost 5 bases, J lost 1 base, and 11 bases lay in between. In DNA form, the CDR3 reads TGTGCCAGCAGTCTGTTTGAGGGGAACACTGAAGCTTTCTTT. Its translation is CASSLFEGNTEAFF.

The chain carries TRBV19 and TRBJ2-2; D may be TRBD1 or TRBD2 (5 bases each). There are 17 residues in the CDR3. Germline V lookup: CDR1 LNHDA, CDR2 SQIVND (reference sequence). Trimming took 5 bases from V and 1 from J, leaving 17 bases between them. The CDR3 region is CASSPGTGLGNTGELFF. The CDR3 nucleotides read TGTGCCAGTAGTCCCGGGACGGGTTTGGGGAACACCGGGGAGCTGTTTTTT. Full variable domain (rest looked up from reference TRBV19 and TRBJ2-2): DGGITQSPKYLFRKEGQNVTLSCEQNLNHDAMYWYRQDPGQGLRLIYYSQIVNDFQKGDIAEGYSVSREKKESFPLTVTSAQKNPTAFYLCASSPGTGLGNTGELFFGEGSRLTVL.

V is TRBV19 and J is TRBJ1-5; TRBD1 matches at 8 bases. CDR3 length equals 14 residues. The germline gives CDR1 LNHDA, CDR2 SQIVND (reference sequence). V was clipped by 5 bases and J by 8 bases; unmatched bases: 8. The CDR3 DNA is TGTGCCAGTAGTCCCGGACAGGGAATCAAGCCCCAGCATTTT. Translated, it gives CASSPGQGIKPQHF.

The chain links TRBV28 to TRBJ2-2; D uncertain. Germline CDR1 is MDHEN and CDR2 is SYDVKM. Trimming removed 4 bases at V and 1 base at J, with 7 bases between. The CDR3 totals 14 residues. This CDR3 reads CASSSGQNTGELFF. For the CDR3, the DNA is TGTGCCAGCAGTTCCGGTCAGAACACCGGGGAGCTGTTTTTT.

The V gene is TRBV10-3, the J gene TRBJ1-1; no firm D call. The CDR3 consists of 15 residues. The V gene lost 4 bases and the J gene lost 6 bases, with 18 bases spanning the gap. The germline CDR1 and CDR2 sequences are ENHRY and SYGVKD. In nucleotides, the CDR3 is TGTGCCATCAGTGGCGGCAGCCTGTTTCGGCCTGAAGCTTTCTTT. It translates to CAISGGSLFRPEAFF.